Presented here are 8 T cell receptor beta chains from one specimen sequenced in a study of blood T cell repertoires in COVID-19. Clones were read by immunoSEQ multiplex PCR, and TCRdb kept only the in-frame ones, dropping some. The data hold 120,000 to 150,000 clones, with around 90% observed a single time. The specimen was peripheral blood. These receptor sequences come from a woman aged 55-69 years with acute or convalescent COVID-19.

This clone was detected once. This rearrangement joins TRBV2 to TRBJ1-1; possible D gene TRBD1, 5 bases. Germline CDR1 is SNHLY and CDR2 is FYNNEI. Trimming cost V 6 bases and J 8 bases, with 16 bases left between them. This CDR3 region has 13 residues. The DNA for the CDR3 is TGTGCCAGCAGGAACCGGGACGCGGGGGAAGCTTTCTTT. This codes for CASRNRDAGEAFF.

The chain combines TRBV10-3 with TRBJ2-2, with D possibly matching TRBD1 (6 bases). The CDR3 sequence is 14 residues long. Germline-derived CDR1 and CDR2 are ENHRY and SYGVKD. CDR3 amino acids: CDQQGNNQTGELFF. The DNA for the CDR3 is TGTGACCAACAGGGTAATAATCAGACCGGGGAGCTGTTTTTT.

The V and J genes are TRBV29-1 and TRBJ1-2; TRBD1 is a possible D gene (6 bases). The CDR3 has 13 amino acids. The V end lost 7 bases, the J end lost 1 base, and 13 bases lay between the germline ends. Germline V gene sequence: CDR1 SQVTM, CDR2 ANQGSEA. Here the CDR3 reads CSARRTVNYGYTF. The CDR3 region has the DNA TGCAGCGCTCGGAGGACAGTTAACTATGGCTACACCTTC.

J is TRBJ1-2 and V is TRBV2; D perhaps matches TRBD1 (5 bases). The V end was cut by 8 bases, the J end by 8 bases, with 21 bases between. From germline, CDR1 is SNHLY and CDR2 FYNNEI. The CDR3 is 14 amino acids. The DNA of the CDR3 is TGTGCCAGCTCCCCCCGGTCCCAGGGTTACGGCTACACCTTC. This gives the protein CASSPRSQGYGYTF. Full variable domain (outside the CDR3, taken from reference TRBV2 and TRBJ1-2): EPEVTQTPSHQVTQMGQEVILRCVPISNHLYFYWYRQILGQKVEFLVSFYNNEISEKSEIFDDQFSVERPDGSNFTLKIRSTKLEDSAMYFCASSPRSQGYGYTFGSGTRLTVV.

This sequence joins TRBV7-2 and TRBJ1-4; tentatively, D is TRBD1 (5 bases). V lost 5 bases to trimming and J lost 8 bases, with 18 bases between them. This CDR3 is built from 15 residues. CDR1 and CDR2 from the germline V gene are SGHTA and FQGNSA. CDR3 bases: TGTGCCAGCAGCCCCCCGGGGGGGGGAGGCGAAAAACTGTTTTTT. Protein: CASSPPGGGGEKLFF.

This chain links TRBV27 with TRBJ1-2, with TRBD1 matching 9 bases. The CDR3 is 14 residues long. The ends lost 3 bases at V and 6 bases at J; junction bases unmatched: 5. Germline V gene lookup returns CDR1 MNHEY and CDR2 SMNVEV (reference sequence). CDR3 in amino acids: CASSFSGQGHGYTF. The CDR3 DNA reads TGTGCCAGCAGTTTCTCTGGACAGGGGCATGGCTACACCTTC.

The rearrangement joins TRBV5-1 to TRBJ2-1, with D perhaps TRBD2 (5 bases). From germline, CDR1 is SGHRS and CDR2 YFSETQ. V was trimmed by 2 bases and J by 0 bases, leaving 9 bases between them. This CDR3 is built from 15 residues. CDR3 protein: CASSFGGGSYNEQFF. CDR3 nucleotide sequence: TGCGCCAGCAGCTTTGGCGGAGGCTCCTACAATGAGCAGTTCTTC.

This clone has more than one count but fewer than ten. Here the CDR3 DNA reads TGTGCCAGCAGTTACTTCGTGGGACAGGGAGGTTCACCCCTCCACTTT. Its protein is CASSYFVGQGGSPLHF. The chain couples TRBV6-5 to TRBJ1-6, with 9 bases identical to TRBD1. Trimming removed 1 base from V and 9 bases from J; junction bases left unmatched: 7. The germline V gene encodes CDR1 MNHEY and CDR2 SVGAGI. The CDR3 runs 16 residues.